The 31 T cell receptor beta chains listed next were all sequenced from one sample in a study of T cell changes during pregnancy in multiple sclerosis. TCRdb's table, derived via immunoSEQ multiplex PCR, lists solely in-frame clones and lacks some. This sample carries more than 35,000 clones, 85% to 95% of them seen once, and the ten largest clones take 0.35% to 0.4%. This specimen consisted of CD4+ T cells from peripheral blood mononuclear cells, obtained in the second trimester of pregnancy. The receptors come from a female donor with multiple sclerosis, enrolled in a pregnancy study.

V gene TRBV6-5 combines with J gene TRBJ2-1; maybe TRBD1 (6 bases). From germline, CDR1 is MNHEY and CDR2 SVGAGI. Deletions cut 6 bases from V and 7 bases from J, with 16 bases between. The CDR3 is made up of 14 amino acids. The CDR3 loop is CASRPGSGANEQFF. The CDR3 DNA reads TGTGCCAGCAGGCCTGGATCAGGGGCGAATGAGCAGTTCTTC.

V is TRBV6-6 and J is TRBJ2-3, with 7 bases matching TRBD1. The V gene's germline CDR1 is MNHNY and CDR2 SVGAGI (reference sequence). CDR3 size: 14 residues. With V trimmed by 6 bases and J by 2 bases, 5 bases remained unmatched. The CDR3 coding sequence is TGTGCCAGCAGCTCCGGACAGGCCACAGATACGCAGTATTTT. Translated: CASSSGQATDTQYF.

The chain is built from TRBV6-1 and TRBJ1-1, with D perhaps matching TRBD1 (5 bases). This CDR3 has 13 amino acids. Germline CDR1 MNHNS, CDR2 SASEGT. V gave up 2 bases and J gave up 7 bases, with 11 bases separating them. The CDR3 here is CASSEYQGLEAFF. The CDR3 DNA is TGTGCCAGCAGTGAATATCAGGGCCTTGAAGCTTTCTTT.

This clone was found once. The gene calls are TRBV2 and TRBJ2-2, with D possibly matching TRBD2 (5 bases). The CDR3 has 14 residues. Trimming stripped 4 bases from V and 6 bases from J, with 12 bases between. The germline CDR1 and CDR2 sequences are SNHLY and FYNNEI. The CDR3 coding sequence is TGTGCCAGCAGTGGACTATTCCAGGCCGGGGAGCTGTTTTTT. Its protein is CASSGLFQAGELFF.

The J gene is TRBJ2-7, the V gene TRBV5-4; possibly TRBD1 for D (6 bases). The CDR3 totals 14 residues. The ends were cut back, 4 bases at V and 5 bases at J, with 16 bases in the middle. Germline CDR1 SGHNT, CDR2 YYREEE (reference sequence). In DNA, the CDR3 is TGTGCCAGCAGCCCCTTTCGACAGGTTGACGAGCAGTACTTC. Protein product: CASSPFRQVDEQYF.

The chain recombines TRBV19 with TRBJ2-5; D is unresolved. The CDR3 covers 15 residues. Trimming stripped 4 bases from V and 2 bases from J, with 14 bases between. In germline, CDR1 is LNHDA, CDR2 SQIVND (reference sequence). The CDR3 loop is CASSSRVFEQETQYF. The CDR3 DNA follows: TGTGCCAGTAGTAGCCGGGTCTTCGAACAAGAGACCCAGTACTTC.

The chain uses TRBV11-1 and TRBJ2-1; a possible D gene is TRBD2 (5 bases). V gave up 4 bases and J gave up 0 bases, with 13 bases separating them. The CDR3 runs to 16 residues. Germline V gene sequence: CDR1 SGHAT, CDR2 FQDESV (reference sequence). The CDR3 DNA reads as TGTGCCAGCAGCTCGTCCCTAGCCGGCTCCTACAATGAGCAGTTCTTC. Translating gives CASSSSLAGSYNEQFF.

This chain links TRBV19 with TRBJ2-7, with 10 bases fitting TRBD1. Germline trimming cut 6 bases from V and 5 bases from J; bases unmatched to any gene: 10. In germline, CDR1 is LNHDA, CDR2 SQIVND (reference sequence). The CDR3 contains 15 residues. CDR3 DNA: TGTGCCAGTAGGCCAAGGACAGGGGGGAAGAACGAGCAGTACTTC. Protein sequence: CASRPRTGGKNEQYF.

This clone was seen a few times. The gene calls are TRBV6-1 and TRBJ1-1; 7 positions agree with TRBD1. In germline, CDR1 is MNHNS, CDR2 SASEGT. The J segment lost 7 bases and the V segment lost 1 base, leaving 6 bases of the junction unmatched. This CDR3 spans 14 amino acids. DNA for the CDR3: TGTGCCAGCAGTGAAGGGACAGGAGGCGGTGAAGCTTTCTTT. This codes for CASSEGTGGGEAFF.

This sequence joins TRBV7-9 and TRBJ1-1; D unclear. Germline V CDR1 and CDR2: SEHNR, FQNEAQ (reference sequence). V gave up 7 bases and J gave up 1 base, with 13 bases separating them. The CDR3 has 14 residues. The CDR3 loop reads CASTPPVSNTEAFF. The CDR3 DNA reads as TGTGCCAGCACCCCTCCGGTTTCGAACACTGAAGCTTTCTTT.

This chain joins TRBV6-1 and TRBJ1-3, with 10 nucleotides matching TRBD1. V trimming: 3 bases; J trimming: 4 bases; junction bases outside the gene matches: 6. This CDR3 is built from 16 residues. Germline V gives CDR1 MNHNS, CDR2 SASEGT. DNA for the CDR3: TGTGCCAGCAGTGAGACAGGGGGCGCCTGGGGAAACACCATATATTTT. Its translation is CASSETGGAWGNTIYF.

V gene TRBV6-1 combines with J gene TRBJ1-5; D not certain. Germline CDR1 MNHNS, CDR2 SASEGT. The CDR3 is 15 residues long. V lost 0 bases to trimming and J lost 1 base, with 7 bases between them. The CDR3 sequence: CASSEAPGSNQPQHF. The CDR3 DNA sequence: TGTGCCAGCAGTGAAGCCCCGGGGAGCAATCAGCCCCAGCATTTT.

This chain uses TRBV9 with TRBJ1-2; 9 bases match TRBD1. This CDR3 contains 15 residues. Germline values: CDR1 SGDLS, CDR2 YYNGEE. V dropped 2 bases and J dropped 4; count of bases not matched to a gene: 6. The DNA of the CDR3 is TGTGCCAGCAGCGTGGACAGGGGACGAGGCTATGGCTACACCTTC. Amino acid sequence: CASSVDRGRGYGYTF.

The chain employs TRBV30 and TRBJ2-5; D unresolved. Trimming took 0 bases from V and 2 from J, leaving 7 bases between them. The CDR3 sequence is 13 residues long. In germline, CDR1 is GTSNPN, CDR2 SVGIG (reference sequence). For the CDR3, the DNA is TGTGCCTGGAGTGTGGTAGTGCAAGAGACCCAGTACTTC. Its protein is CAWSVVVQETQYF.

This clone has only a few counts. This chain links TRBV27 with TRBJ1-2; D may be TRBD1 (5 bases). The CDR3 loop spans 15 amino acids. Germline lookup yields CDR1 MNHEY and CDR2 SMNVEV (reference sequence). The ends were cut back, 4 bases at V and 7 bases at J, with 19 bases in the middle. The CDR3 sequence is CASSSIPQGGTGYTF. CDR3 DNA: TGTGCCAGCAGTTCGATTCCCCAGGGAGGGACTGGCTACACCTTC.

In nucleotides, the CDR3 is TGCAGCGTTGCAGCCGGGGAGCTGTTTTTT. It translates to CSVAAGELFF. The rearrangement joins TRBV29-1 to TRBJ2-2, with D unclear. The CDR3 consists of 10 residues. Germline V gene lookup returns CDR1 SQVTM and CDR2 ANQGSEA. V was shortened by 4 bases and J by 6 bases, with 3 bases between the two germline ends.

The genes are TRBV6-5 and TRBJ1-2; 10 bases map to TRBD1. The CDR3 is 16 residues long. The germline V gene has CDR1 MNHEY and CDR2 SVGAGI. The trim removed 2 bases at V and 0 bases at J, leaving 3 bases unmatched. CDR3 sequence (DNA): TGTGCCAGCAGTTACGGGGGGACAGGGGCTAACTATGGCTACACCTTC. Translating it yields CASSYGGTGANYGYTF.

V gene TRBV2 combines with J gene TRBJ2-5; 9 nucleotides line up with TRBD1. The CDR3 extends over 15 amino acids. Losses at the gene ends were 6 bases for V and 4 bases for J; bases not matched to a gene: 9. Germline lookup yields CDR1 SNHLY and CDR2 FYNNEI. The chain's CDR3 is CASSQGQGSGETQYF. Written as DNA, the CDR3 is TGTGCCAGCAGCCAGGGACAGGGCTCTGGAGAGACCCAGTACTTC.

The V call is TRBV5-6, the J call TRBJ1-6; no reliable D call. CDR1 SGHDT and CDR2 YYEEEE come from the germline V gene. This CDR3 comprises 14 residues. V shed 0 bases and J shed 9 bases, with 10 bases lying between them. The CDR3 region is CASSLGRLSSPLHF. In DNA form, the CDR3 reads TGTGCCAGCAGCTTGGGGCGGCTTAGTTCACCCCTCCACTTT.

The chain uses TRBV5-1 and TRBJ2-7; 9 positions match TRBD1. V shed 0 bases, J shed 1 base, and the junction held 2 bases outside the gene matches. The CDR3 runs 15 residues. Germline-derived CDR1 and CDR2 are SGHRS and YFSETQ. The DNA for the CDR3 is TGCGCCAGCAGCTTGGTACAGGGGGCATCCTACGAGCAGTACTTC. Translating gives CASSLVQGASYEQYF.

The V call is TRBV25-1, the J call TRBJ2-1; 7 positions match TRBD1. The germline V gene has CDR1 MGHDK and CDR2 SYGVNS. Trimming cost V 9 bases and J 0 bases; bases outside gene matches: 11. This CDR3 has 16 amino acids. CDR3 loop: CASDTGTASSYNEQFF. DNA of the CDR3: TGTGCCAGTGACACCGGGACAGCAAGCTCCTACAATGAGCAGTTCTTC.

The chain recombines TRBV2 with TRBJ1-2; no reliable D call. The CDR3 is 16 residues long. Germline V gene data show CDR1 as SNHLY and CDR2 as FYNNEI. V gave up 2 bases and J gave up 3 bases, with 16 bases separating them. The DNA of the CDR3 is TGTGCCAGCAGTGAAAACGAGGTGCCGATGGACTATGGCTACACCTTC. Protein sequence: CASSENEVPMDYGYTF.

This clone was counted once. Here the CDR3 reads CASLRGASNTEAFF. CDR3 nucleotides: TGTGCCTCCTTGCGGGGGGCCTCGAACACTGAAGCTTTCTTT. This chain links TRBV30 with TRBJ1-1, with TRBD1 as a possible D gene (6 bases). Germline values: CDR1 GTSNPN, CDR2 SVGIG (reference sequence). CDR3 size: 14 residues. V lost 7 bases and J 1 base, leaving 16 bases between the germline ends. The whole variable domain, remainder taken from reference TRBV30 and TRBJ1-1, is SQTIHQWPATLVQPVGSPLSLECTVEGTSNPNLYWYRQAAGRGLQLLFYSVGIGQISSEVPQNLSASRPQDRQFILSSKKLLLSDSGFYLCASLRGASNTEAFFGQGTRLTVV.

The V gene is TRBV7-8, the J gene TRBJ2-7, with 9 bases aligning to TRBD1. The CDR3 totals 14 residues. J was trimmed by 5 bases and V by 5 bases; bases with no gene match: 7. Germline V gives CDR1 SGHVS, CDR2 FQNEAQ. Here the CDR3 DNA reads TGTGCCAGCAGCCCCAAAGGACAGGGGAACGAGCAGTACTTC. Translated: CASSPKGQGNEQYF.

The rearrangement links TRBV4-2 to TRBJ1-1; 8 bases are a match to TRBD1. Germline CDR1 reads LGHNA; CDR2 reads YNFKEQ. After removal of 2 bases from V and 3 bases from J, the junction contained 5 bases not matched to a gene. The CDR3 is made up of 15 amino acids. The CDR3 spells CASSQRQGADTEAFF. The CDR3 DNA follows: TGTGCCAGCAGCCAACGCCAGGGGGCGGACACTGAAGCTTTCTTT.

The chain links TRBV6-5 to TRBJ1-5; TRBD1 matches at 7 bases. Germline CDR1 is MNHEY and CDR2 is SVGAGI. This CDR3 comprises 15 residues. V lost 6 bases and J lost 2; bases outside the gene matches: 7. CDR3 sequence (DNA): TGTGCCAGCAGCCCTATGGACAGGCGCAATCAGCCCCAGCATTTT. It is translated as CASSPMDRRNQPQHF.

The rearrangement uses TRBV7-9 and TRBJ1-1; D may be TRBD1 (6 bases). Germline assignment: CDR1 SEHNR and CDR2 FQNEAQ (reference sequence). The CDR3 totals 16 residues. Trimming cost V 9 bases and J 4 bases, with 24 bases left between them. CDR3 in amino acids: CASAPSGAGGGTEAFF. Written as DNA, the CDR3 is TGTGCCAGTGCCCCATCAGGGGCGGGGGGTGGCACTGAAGCTTTCTTT.

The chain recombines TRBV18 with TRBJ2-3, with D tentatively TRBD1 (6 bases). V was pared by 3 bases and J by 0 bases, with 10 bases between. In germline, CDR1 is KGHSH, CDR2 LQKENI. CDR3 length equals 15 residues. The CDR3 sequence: CASSPPGQSTDTQYF. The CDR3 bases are TGTGCCAGCTCACCGCCGGGACAAAGCACAGATACGCAGTATTTT.

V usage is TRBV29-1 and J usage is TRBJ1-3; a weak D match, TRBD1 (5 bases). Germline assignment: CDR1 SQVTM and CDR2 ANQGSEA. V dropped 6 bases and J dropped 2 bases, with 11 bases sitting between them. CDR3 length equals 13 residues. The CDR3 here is CSVRGETGNTIYF. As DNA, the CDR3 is TGCAGCGTGCGGGGCGAGACTGGAAACACCATATATTTT. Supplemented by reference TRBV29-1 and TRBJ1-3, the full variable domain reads SAVISQKPSRDICQRGTSLTIQCQVDSQVTMMFWYRQQPGQSLTLIATANQGSEATYESGFVIDKFPISRPNLTFSTLTVSNMSPEDSSIYLCSVRGETGNTIYFGEGSWLTVV.

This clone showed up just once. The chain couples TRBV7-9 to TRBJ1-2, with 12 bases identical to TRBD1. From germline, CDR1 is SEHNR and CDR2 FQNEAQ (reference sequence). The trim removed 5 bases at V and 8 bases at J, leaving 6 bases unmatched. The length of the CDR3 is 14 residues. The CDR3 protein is CASSKGQGAEGYTF. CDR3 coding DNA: TGTGCCAGCAGCAAGGGACAGGGGGCCGAGGGCTACACCTTC.

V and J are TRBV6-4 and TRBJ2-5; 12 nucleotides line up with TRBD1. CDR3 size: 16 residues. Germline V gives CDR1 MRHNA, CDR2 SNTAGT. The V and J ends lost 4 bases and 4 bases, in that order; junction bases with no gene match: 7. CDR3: CASSATGTGGAETQYF. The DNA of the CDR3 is TGTGCCAGCAGTGCGACCGGGACAGGGGGCGCAGAGACCCAGTACTTC.